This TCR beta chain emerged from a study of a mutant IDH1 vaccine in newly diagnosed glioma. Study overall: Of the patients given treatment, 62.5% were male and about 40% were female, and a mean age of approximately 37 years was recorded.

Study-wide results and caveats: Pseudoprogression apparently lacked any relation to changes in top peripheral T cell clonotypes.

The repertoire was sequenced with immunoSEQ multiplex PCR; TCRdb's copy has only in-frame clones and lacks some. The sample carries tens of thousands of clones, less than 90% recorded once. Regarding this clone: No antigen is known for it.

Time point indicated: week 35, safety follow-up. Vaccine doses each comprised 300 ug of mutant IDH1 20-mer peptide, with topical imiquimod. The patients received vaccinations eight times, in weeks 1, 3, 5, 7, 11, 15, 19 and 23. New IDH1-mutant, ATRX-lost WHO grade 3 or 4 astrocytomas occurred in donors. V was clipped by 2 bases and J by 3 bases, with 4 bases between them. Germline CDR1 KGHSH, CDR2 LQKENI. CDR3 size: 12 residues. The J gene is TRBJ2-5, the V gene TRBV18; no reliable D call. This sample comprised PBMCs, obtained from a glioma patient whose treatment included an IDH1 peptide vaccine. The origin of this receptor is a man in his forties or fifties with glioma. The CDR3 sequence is CASSPTEETQYF. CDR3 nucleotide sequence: TGTGCCAGCTCACCAACGGAAGAGACCCAGTACTTC.